The 7 T cell receptor beta chains below were found in one sample sequenced in a study of blood T cell repertoires in COVID-19 (dated by TCRdb to 2018 to 2021). The library was built by means of the immunoSEQ multiplex PCR assay. TCRdb carries this immuneACCESS record with in-frame sequences only. Its versions omit some clonotypes, under half of them owing to an unresolved V gene in the studies checked, with the rest unexplained. In all, the sample holds over 200,000 clones, and roughly 89% of those were seen once. In total, the top ten clones hold 5.5% to 7.5% of the sample. The sequencing input was peripheral blood. These receptors all stem from a man aged 60 to 69 who had recovered from COVID-19.

This CDR3 reads CASGSGMNTEAFF. CDR3 in DNA: TGTGCTAGTGGTTCGGGGATGAACACTGAAGCTTTCTTT. V usage is TRBV12-5 and J usage is TRBJ1-1; D remains ambiguous. Germline CDR1 is LGHNT and CDR2 is FRNRAP. Trimming removed 4 bases from V and 0 bases from J, with 6 bases in between. This CDR3 spans 13 amino acids.

The CDR3 is CASSKEGATRYEQYF. The DNA of the CDR3 is TGTGCCAGCAGCAAAGAGGGGGCGACTAGGTACGAGCAGTACTTC. The chain combines TRBV21-1 with TRBJ2-7; TRBD1, the D gene given by the table, was not confirmed from the DNA. TRBV21-1 is assigned pseudogene status. The CDR3 contains 15 residues.

CDR3 loop: CASSKTGGNPHEQFF. In DNA, the CDR3 is TGTGCCAGTAGCAAGACAGGGGGCAATCCCCATGAGCAGTTCTTC. The chain is built from TRBV19 and TRBJ2-1, with TRBD1 matching 10 bases. The ends lost 6 bases at V and 8 bases at J; junction bases unmatched: 10. The CDR3 spans 15 residues. Germline lookup yields CDR1 LNHDA and CDR2 SQIVND (reference sequence).

V and J are TRBV18 and TRBJ1-3; possible D gene TRBD1, 6 bases. V was cut by 2 bases and J by 7 bases, with 9 bases left in between. In germline, CDR1 is KGHSH, CDR2 LQKENI. The CDR3 is made up of 13 amino acids. The CDR3 region is CASSPVGANTIYF. The CDR3 nucleotides read TGTGCCAGCTCACCAGTGGGGGCCAACACCATATATTTT.

The V call is TRBV19, the J call TRBJ2-2; a possible D gene is TRBD1 (7 bases). CDR1 and CDR2 (germline): LNHDA, SQIVND (reference sequence). Trimming stripped 7 bases from V and 6 bases from J, with 18 bases between. CDR3 size: 15 residues. The CDR3 DNA sequence: TGTGCCAGTATTCGAACAGGGGAGGCAGCCGGGGAGCTGTTTTTT. It codes for CASIRTGEAAGELFF.

The rearrangement joins TRBV9 to TRBJ2-7; TRBD2 agrees at 9 bases. The CDR3 sequence is 16 residues long. From germline, CDR1 is SGDLS and CDR2 YYNGEE. Trimming at V came to 0 bases and at J to 3 bases, leaving 7 bases not matched to a gene. DNA for the CDR3: TGTGCCAGCAGCGTAGCAGCTAGCGGGGCCTACTACGAGCAGTACTTC. It is translated as CASSVAASGAYYEQYF. Supplemented by reference TRBV9 and TRBJ2-7, the full variable domain reads DSGVTQTPKHLITATGQRVTLRCSPRSGDLSVYWYQQSLDQGLQFLIQYYNGEERAKGNILERFSAQQFPDLHSELNLSSLELGDSALYFCASSVAASGAYYEQYFGPGTRLTVT.

The V gene is TRBV28, the J gene TRBJ1-4; 7 bases agree with TRBD1. From germline, CDR1 is MDHEN and CDR2 SYDVKM. This CDR3 is 16 amino acids long. V lost 5 bases and J lost 5; bases outside the gene matches: 11. CDR3 nucleotides: TGTGCCAGCAGTCCCATCGCGGGACAGAGAAATGAAAAACTGTTTTTT. Encoded protein: CASSPIAGQRNEKLFF.